The sequence of this T cell receptor (beta chain) was determined in a study of untreated major depressive disorder listed by TCRdb under 2018. About the investigation overall: The study was a cross-sectional case-control comparison of T cell phenotype and TCR repertoire between antidepressant-free major depressive disorder patients and individually matched non-depressed controls. Differences in Vbeta 5.1, Vbeta 11 and Vbeta 22 usage observed by flow cytometry in the whole cohort were followed up by sequencing. Results and caveats for the whole study, not just this receptor: For the sequencing comparisons, one-tailed planned tests were applied to only three Vbeta families that had been selected in advance. Because of the strict matching and exclusion criteria, the study sample was comparatively small, which limits how generalizable the findings are. In the sequencing data, TRBV25-01 and TRBV02-01 usage matched the flow-cytometry pattern but was not statistically significant. Higher TRBV05-01 (Vbeta 5.1) usage among CD4+ T cells of depressed patients compared with controls was confirmed by sequencing, with p = 0.040 in a one-tailed test. In every sequenced subject, the top five TRBV05-01 clones were all identified as private clones.

A word on this clone: There is no known antigen for this receptor. Base qualities are not at hand, and no much larger clone is one base apart.

V is pruned by 3 bases and J by 2 bases, leaving 6 bases of the junction without a gene match. From cysteine to phenylalanine, the CDR3 is 15 amino acids long. The only DNA kept is the CDR3, 45 bases in frame from the first base. The germline V gene specifies MGHRA as CDR1 and YSYEKL as CDR2. Each depressed patient was pairwise matched to a non-depressed control for sex, age, current smoking status and body mass index. European descent was reported for all participants. No current or lifetime mood disorder was present in controls, and Quick Inventory of Depressive Symptoms-Self Report scores of 5 or less were recorded for controls. Participants were excluded if they had major medical conditions, Axis I/II comorbidities, regular medication or illicit drug use, or weekly alcohol intake above 100 g. Approximately 30 ml of peripheral blood was collected into EDTA tubes from each participant. Magnetic negative selection with the BD IMag Human CD4 T Lymphocyte Enrichment Set was used to purify CD4+ T cells from thawed PBMCs. A purity of around 94% was typically achieved with the CD4+ enrichment method, as confirmed by flow cytometry. A subgroup of 5 or 6 case-control pairs, chosen blind to chemokine receptor expression and flow-cytometric repertoire skewing results, underwent TCRbeta sequencing. Every blood sample was taken in the morning at 8:00 a.m., and Ficoll-Hypaque gradient centrifugation was used to isolate PBMCs. PBMCs were gradually cooled to -80 degrees C for cryopreservation and then kept in liquid nitrogen until assay.

The Qiagen DNeasy Blood and Tissue Kit was used to extract total genomic DNA from the purified CD4+ T cells. Following immunoSEQ immunosequencing protocols, the TCRbeta CDR3 region, as defined by IMGT, was amplified and sequenced. From the authors' description of their analysis: Preprocessing of raw sequence data for PCR and sequencing error correction was performed by the immunoSEQ service. Data were loaded into the immunoSEQ Analyzer and further analyzed with VDJtools v1.0.7. The paired Wilcoxon signed-rank test was used to test differences between patients and controls. TCRdb holds this immuneACCESS table with in-frame rearrangements only. Some clones are missing; in checked studies, unresolved V genes explain under half, and the rest has no known cause. That table is the source of V, J and clone size, and D and trimming were worked out from the DNA. The sample yields over 20,000 clones; approximately 95% were counted once. 0.25% to 0.35% of the sample goes to the ten largest clones.

In this chain, TRBV4-1 is recombined with TRBJ2-7; TRBD2 lines up with 8 middle nucleotides. The origin of this receptor is a young man in good health. Sequenced input: CD4+ T cells from PBMCs. This receptor carries the CDR3 CASSHKREWTYEQYF. The DNA sequence is TGCGCCAGCAGCCACAAGCGGGAGTGGACCTACGAGCAGTACTTC.